This T cell receptor beta chain was sequenced for a study of PD-L1 blockade in urothelial cancer. Whole-study context: Patients went on atezolizumab in the mid-2010s, receiving 1,200 mg intravenously every 3 weeks. Analyzed time points were 3 weeks (second dose) and 6 weeks after therapy began. General study findings and limits: At the 3-week point, tumor-associated blood clones expanded more in durable-benefit patients.

Time point indicated: peripheral blood 6 weeks after treatment start. Patients each gave 1 to 8 samples, pretreatment and on-treatment. V shed 2 bases, J shed 7 bases, and the junction held 8 bases outside the gene matches. Germline CDR1 reads MNHNY; CDR2 reads SVGAGI (reference sequence). CDR3 size: 15 residues. Comments on this clone: Its antigen is unknown.

The repertoire was sequenced with immunoSEQ multiplex PCR; TCRdb's copy has only in-frame clones and lacks some. The profile covers 90,000 to 130,000 clones, with roughly 90% appearing a single time and 3.5% to 4.5% taken by the ten largest. Source: PBMCs, taken around atezolizumab (anti-PD-L1) treatment. The sequence derives from a man aged 55 to 70 with urothelial cancer. The J gene is TRBJ1-5, the V gene TRBV6-6; 7 nucleotides match TRBD1. CDR3 amino acids: CASSYRYRGGQPQHF. CDR3 in DNA: TGTGCCAGCAGTTACCGATACAGGGGCGGACAGCCCCAGCATTTT.